This T cell receptor beta chain was sequenced for a study of T cells expressing NK-cell markers. This CDR3 is built from 12 residues. Germline V gene sequence: CDR1 LGHDT, CDR2 YNNKEL (reference sequence). TCRdb re-called the 5' RACE reads; every CDR3 protein appears as one record, without DNA. This sample lists some 390,000 distinct CDR3 sequences; its ten largest clones have about 10%. The receptor's source is a woman between 50 and 59 years old in good health. V gene TRBV3-1 combines with J gene TRBJ1-1. The source material was blood T cells: a sorted CD56 or NKG2C T cell subset, CD4+ or CD8+ T cells, or bulk PBMC T cells (not recorded which). The CDR3 region is CASSQSAGEAFF.